This T cell receptor beta chain emerged from a study of early T cells in non-severe SARS-CoV-2 infection. Study in general: Sequencing targeted bulk RNA from unsorted whole blood, leaving chains unpaired.

Whole-study findings and limits: Matching results from VDJdb favored anti-spike CD8 responses, leaving private and CD4 specificities undetected.

The table lists this clonotype with a few counts. Its target is not known. CDR3 length equals 16 residues. Deletions cut 1 base from V and 1 base from J, with 12 bases between. Germline V gene sequence: CDR1 SGHVS, CDR2 FQNEAQ. Attachment of unique molecular identifiers was made to individual cDNA molecules. Each CDR3 protein is one row after TCRdb ran MiXCR on the 5' RACE reads. The data hold about 83,000 distinct CDR3 sequences, with roughly 12% observed a single time. The chain combines TRBV7-8 with TRBJ2-3; D is perhaps TRBD1 or TRBD2 (5 bases each). The source is an adult who was a healthcare worker with PCR-confirmed SARS-CoV-2 infection or an uninfected control (not recorded which). The source material was whole blood. This chain's CDR3 is CASSLVGERGTDTQYF. Written as DNA, the CDR3 is TGTGCCAGCAGCTTAGTGGGGGAACGGGGCACAGATACGCAGTATTTT.